A single sample is the source of the 30 T cell receptor beta chains below, sequenced in a study of blood T cell repertoires in COVID-19. Clones were read by immunoSEQ multiplex PCR, and TCRdb kept only the in-frame ones, dropping some. The top ten clones hold 7.8% of a sample with fewer than 700,000 clones, less than 90% of them seen once. The sample was peripheral blood. These receptors all come from a woman in her forties or fifties with COVID-19, enrolled during active disease.

This clone was observed a handful of times. The chain uses TRBV7-3 and TRBJ1-1, with D possibly being TRBD1 (6 bases). V lost 6 bases, J lost 1 base, and 12 bases lay in between. The CDR3 sequence is 14 residues long. CDR1 is SGHTA, CDR2 FQGTGA, per germline. CDR3 sequence reads: CASSWGLGNTEAFF. In nucleotides, the CDR3 is TGTGCCAGCAGTTGGGGGCTGGGGAACACTGAAGCTTTCTTT.

The chain recombines TRBV19 with TRBJ1-1; unclear D gene. The CDR3 runs to 13 residues. The V and J ends lost 7 bases and 8 bases respectively, with 17 bases between them. The germline V gene encodes CDR1 LNHDA and CDR2 SQIVND (reference sequence). The CDR3 here is CASNPSRVTEAFF. CDR3 DNA: TGTGCCAGTAACCCTTCCCGGGTGACGGAAGCTTTCTTT. Using reference TRBV19 and TRBJ1-1 for the parts outside the CDR3, the full variable domain is DGGITQSPKYLFRKEGQNVTLSCEQNLNHDAMYWYRQDPGQGLRLIYYSQIVNDFQKGDIAEGYSVSREKKESFPLTVTSAQKNPTAFYLCASNPSRVTEAFFGQGTRLTVV.

V is TRBV29-1 and J is TRBJ2-3; 14 nucleotides match TRBD2. CDR1 is SQVTM, CDR2 ANQGSEA, per germline. The CDR3 is 14 amino acids. V was clipped by 8 bases and J by 5 bases; unmatched bases: 6. CDR3 bases: TGCAGCCCCCGACTAGCGGGGGGGAAAGATACGCAGTATTTT. Its translation is CSPRLAGGKDTQYF.

This chain links TRBV6-5 with TRBJ2-7; D remains unclear. This CDR3 region has 15 residues. Between the trimmed V and J ends, which lost 2 bases and 3 bases, there was a span of 14 bases. The germline gives CDR1 MNHEY, CDR2 SVGAGI. The CDR3 nucleotides are TGTGCCAGCAGTTACGGGCACGGCTACGGCTACGAGCAGTACTTC. The encoded protein is CASSYGHGYGYEQYF.

As regards this clone: Other DNA sequences in the sample encode the same CDR3. The chain is built from TRBV19 and TRBJ1-1; possible D gene TRBD1, 6 bases. Trimming cost V 6 bases and J 0 bases, with 8 bases left between them. Per the germline V gene, CDR1 is LNHDA and CDR2 is SQIVND (reference sequence). This CDR3 is built from 13 residues. The CDR3 coding sequence is TGTGCCAGTAGGGACAGACTGAACACTGAAGCTTTCTTT. Translating it yields CASRDRLNTEAFF.

Worth noting for this clone: This same CDR3 is encoded by further DNA sequences in the sample. This chain uses TRBV5-1 with TRBJ1-1; 10 bases match TRBD1. CDR3 length: 15 residues. V shed 2 bases and J 4 bases; nucleotides not matched to a gene: 5. Germline-derived CDR1 and CDR2 are SGHRS and YFSETQ. CDR3 sequence (DNA): TGCGCCAGCAGCTTAAGACAGGGGGCGGGCACTGAAGCTTTCTTT. It is translated as CASSLRQGAGTEAFF.

The chain carries TRBV4-2 and TRBJ1-1; D not certain. Trimming shortened V by 5 bases and J by 5 bases, and 15 bases separated the two germline ends. This CDR3 has 14 residues. Germline V CDR1 and CDR2: LGHNA, YNFKEQ. The CDR3 region is CASSSHPERTEAFF. Here the CDR3 DNA reads TGTGCCAGCAGCTCCCACCCCGAGCGGACTGAAGCTTTCTTT.

The rearrangement uses TRBV13 and TRBJ1-2, with 9 bases aligning to TRBD1. Germline assignment: CDR1 PRHDT and CDR2 FYEKMQ (reference sequence). CDR3 length: 14 amino acids. Trimming cost V 5 bases and J 6 bases; bases outside gene matches: 7. The CDR3 DNA follows: TGTGCCAGCAGCACCCGGACAGGGGCCGATGGCTACACCTTC. This sequence encodes CASSTRTGADGYTF.

This clone has just one count. The rearrangement joins TRBV5-8 to TRBJ2-7; D is possibly TRBD2 (5 bases). Looked up from germline, CDR1 is SGHTS and CDR2 is YDEGEE. The CDR3 has 14 amino acids. V lost 2 bases and J 3 bases, leaving 12 bases between the germline ends. The CDR3 sequence is CASSLSLGDYEQYF. CDR3 nucleotides: TGTGCCAGCAGCTTATCCTTGGGAGACTACGAGCAGTACTTC.

The chain joins TRBV27 to TRBJ1-1, with D unclear. The V gene lost 1 base and the J gene lost 1 base, with 7 bases spanning the gap. This CDR3 has 14 amino acids. The germline CDR1 and CDR2 sequences are MNHEY and SMNVEV (reference sequence). DNA of the CDR3: TGTGCCAGCAGTTTATTCTACAGGAACACTGAAGCTTTCTTT. This encodes CASSLFYRNTEAFF.

Concerning this clone: This sample also contains other DNA sequences that code for the same CDR3. The chain is built from TRBV5-4 and TRBJ1-2; TRBD1 agrees at 7 bases. From germline, CDR1 is SGHNT and CDR2 YYREEE (reference sequence). CDR3 size: 12 residues. The J segment lost 7 bases and the V segment lost 0 bases, leaving 0 bases of the junction unmatched. The CDR3 reads CASSLDRGGYTF. Written as DNA, the CDR3 is TGTGCCAGCAGCTTGGACAGGGGTGGCTACACCTTC.

This chain uses TRBV28 with TRBJ1-2; 12 bases match TRBD1. Trimming removed 6 bases from V and 1 base from J; junction bases left unmatched: 9. CDR1 and CDR2 (germline): MDHEN, SYDVKM. The CDR3 length is 17 residues. The CDR3 loop reads CASRGDRGLRNNYGYTF. DNA for the CDR3: TGTGCCAGCAGGGGGGACAGGGGGCTGAGAAATAACTATGGCTACACCTTC.

This clone appeared a single time. The chain couples TRBV30 to TRBJ2-5; TRBD2 matches at 7 bases. Germline CDR1 reads GTSNPN; CDR2 reads SVGIG (reference sequence). Trimming took 1 base from V and 5 from J; bases not matched to a gene: 1. CDR3 size: 12 residues. CDR3 amino acids: CAWSAGGETQYF. CDR3 DNA sequence: TGTGCCTGGAGTGCGGGAGGCGAGACCCAGTACTTC.

Only one count was recorded for this clone. The chain couples TRBV4-2 to TRBJ1-6; D remains unclear. From germline, CDR1 is LGHNA and CDR2 YNFKEQ. The ends were cut back, 3 bases at V and 7 bases at J, with 10 bases in the middle. The CDR3 sequence is 14 residues long. The CDR3 DNA sequence: TGTGCCAGCAGCCATGGGCAGTCGAATTCACCCCTCCACTTT. Translating it yields CASSHGQSNSPLHF.

The rearrangement joins TRBV5-1 to TRBJ1-6; D is perhaps TRBD1 (6 bases). Trimming pared 5 bases from V and 12 bases from J, leaving 12 bases between. The CDR3 spans 12 residues. Germline V gene data show CDR1 as SGHRS and CDR2 as YFSETQ. The CDR3 region has the DNA TGCGCCAGCAGTGGGGACAAAGGACCCCTCCACTTT. It specifies CASSGDKGPLHF.

The rearrangement uses TRBV11-2 and TRBJ1-2, with D possibly matching TRBD1 (5 bases). The germline V gene encodes CDR1 SGHAT and CDR2 FQNNGV. Trimming pared 3 bases from V and 4 bases from J, leaving 12 bases between. This CDR3 is built from 14 residues. The CDR3, as DNA: TGTGCCAGCAGCTTTGGGGGGGACTCCTATGGCTACACCTTC. It specifies CASSFGGDSYGYTF.

The chain employs TRBV4-1 and TRBJ1-2, with 8 bases lining up with TRBD1. Germline-derived CDR1 and CDR2 are MGHRA and YSYEKL. Trimming at V came to 4 bases and at J to 2 bases, leaving 9 bases not matched to a gene. The CDR3 loop spans 16 amino acids. CDR3 nucleotides: TGCGCCAGCAGCCTTATACGGACAGGGACCAACTATGGCTACACCTTC. Translating it yields CASSLIRTGTNYGYTF.

The chain recombines TRBV5-1 with TRBJ1-4; possible D gene TRBD1, 5 bases. CDR1 is SGHRS and CDR2 is YFSETQ in the germline V gene. The V gene lost 4 bases and the J gene lost 8 bases, with 15 bases spanning the gap. The CDR3 has 14 residues. In nucleotides, the CDR3 is TGCGCCAGCAGCGCAACAACACAGGCGGAAAAACTGTTTTTT. Translation gives CASSATTQAEKLFF.

V is TRBV6-6 and J is TRBJ2-1; 10 bases fit TRBD2. CDR3 length: 13 amino acids. The V gene's germline CDR1 is MNHNY and CDR2 SVGAGI (reference sequence). V lost 5 bases and J lost 8; bases outside the gene matches: 3. CDR3: CASSLLAGDEQFF. The CDR3, as DNA: TGTGCCAGCAGTCTGCTAGCGGGGGATGAGCAGTTCTTC.

The rearrangement joins TRBV29-1 to TRBJ1-1; 8 positions match TRBD1. CDR3 length: 13 amino acids. V dropped 8 bases and J dropped 2; count of bases not matched to a gene: 7. CDR1 and CDR2 (germline): SQVTM, ANQGSEA. Written as DNA, the CDR3 is TGCAGCTATCAACAGGGGGGCAACACTGAAGCTTTCTTT. Protein product: CSYQQGGNTEAFF.

The chain joins TRBV12-5 to TRBJ1-1; 7 positions match TRBD1. J lost 4 bases, V lost 1 base, and 3 bases had no gene match. The CDR3 length is 14 residues. Germline values: CDR1 LGHNT, CDR2 FRNRAP. The CDR3 protein is CASGLGGQTTEAFF. Here the CDR3 DNA reads TGTGCTAGTGGTTTGGGGGGACAGACCACTGAAGCTTTCTTT. Full variable domain (missing parts from reference TRBV12-5 and TRBJ1-1): DARVTQTPRHKVTEMGQEVTMRCQPILGHNTVFWYRQTMMQGLELLAYFRNRAPLDDSGMPKDRFSAEMPDATLATLKIQPSEPRDSAVYFCASGLGGQTTEAFFGQGTRLTVV.

This chain connects TRBV5-1 to TRBJ2-3; perhaps TRBD2 as D (5 bases). Germline CDR1 and CDR2: SGHRS and YFSETQ. CDR3 size: 15 residues. V lost 7 bases and J 6 bases, leaving 21 bases between the germline ends. The CDR3 here is CASSPESGPADTQYF. CDR3 coding DNA: TGCGCCAGCTCCCCCGAGAGCGGCCCCGCGGATACGCAGTATTTT.

Comments on this clone: Other DNA sequences in the same sample also yield this CDR3. The genes are TRBV9 and TRBJ1-2, with TRBD1 identical over 7 bases. The CDR3 has 15 amino acids. The V and J ends lost 0 bases and 0 bases, in that order; junction bases with no gene match: 2. The germline V gene encodes CDR1 SGDLS and CDR2 YYNGEE. Written as DNA, the CDR3 is TGTGCCAGCAGCGTAGGGACAGGATCTAACTATGGCTACACCTTC. This sequence encodes CASSVGTGSNYGYTF. Combining the CDR3 with reference TRBV9 and TRBJ1-2 gives the whole variable domain DSGVTQTPKHLITATGQRVTLRCSPRSGDLSVYWYQQSLDQGLQFLIQYYNGEERAKGNILERFSAQQFPDLHSELNLSSLELGDSALYFCASSVGTGSNYGYTFGSGTRLTVV.

The rearrangement links TRBV2 to TRBJ2-7, with 7 bases matching TRBD2. The CDR3 sequence is 13 residues long. Trimming at V came to 5 bases and at J to 0 bases, leaving 1 base not matched to a gene. CDR1 is SNHLY and CDR2 is FYNNEI in the germline V gene. CDR3 protein: CASSRGDSYEQYF. The DNA of the CDR3 is TGTGCCAGCAGTCGGGGGGACTCCTACGAGCAGTACTTC.

The chain combines TRBV6-1 with TRBJ2-7, with D hard to call. The CDR3 has 11 amino acids. The V and J ends lost 3 bases and 6 bases respectively, with 6 bases between them. Germline CDR1 and CDR2: MNHNS and SASEGT. The CDR3 nucleotides are TGTGCCAGCAGTGACCCCGGCGAGCAGTACTTC. As protein: CASSDPGEQYF.

This chain joins TRBV5-1 and TRBJ2-2; possible D gene TRBD1, 5 bases. V was trimmed by 1 base and J by 0 bases, leaving 7 bases between them. The CDR3 is 15 amino acids. Looked up from germline, CDR1 is SGHRS and CDR2 is YFSETQ. The CDR3 region is CASSLRQTNTGELFF. In nucleotides, the CDR3 is TGCGCCAGCAGCTTGCGACAGACGAACACCGGGGAGCTGTTTTTT.

The table lists this clone with a few counts. The chain combines TRBV6-5 with TRBJ1-1, with D perhaps matching TRBD1 (5 bases). Germline V gene lookup returns CDR1 MNHEY and CDR2 SVGAGI. This CDR3 has 14 residues. V lost 2 bases and J lost 0, with 7 bases in between. CDR3 bases: TGTGCCAGCAGTTACGGACAAGTGAACACTGAAGCTTTCTTT. This gives the protein CASSYGQVNTEAFF.

This chain connects TRBV30 to TRBJ1-1; 7 positions match TRBD1. CDR1 and CDR2 from the germline V gene are GTSNPN and SVGIG (reference sequence). J lost 3 bases, V lost 8 bases, and 9 bases had no gene match. The length of the CDR3 is 13 residues. The CDR3 DNA is TGTGCCCAGGGGGGCGGATCGGACACTGAAGCTTTCTTT. Its translation is CAQGGGSDTEAFF.

The chain couples TRBV5-1 to TRBJ1-1, with TRBD1 matching 11 bases. CDR3 length: 16 residues. J was trimmed by 4 bases and V by 4 bases; bases with no gene match: 9. CDR1 is SGHRS, CDR2 YFSETQ, per germline. Here the CDR3 DNA reads TGCGCCAGCAGCCTCGAATTTGGACAGGGGGCCACTGAAGCTTTCTTT. Protein sequence: CASSLEFGQGATEAFF.

The chain uses TRBV5-1 and TRBJ2-7; a possible D gene is TRBD1 (5 bases). CDR3 length: 14 amino acids. Germline V CDR1 and CDR2: SGHRS, YFSETQ. The V and J ends lost 0 bases and 7 bases respectively, with 14 bases between them. This CDR3 reads CASSLAEGVWEQYF. The DNA of the CDR3 is TGCGCCAGCAGCTTGGCCGAAGGGGTCTGGGAGCAGTACTTC. The full variable domain, with the rest looked up from reference TRBV5-1 and TRBJ2-7, is KAGVTQTPRYLIKTRGQQVTLSCSPISGHRSVSWYQQTPGQGLQFLFEYFSETQRNKGNFPGRFSGRQFSNSRSEMNVSTLELGDSALYLCASSLAEGVWEQYFGPGTRLTVT.